Each of the 20 T cell receptor beta chains below was sequenced from the same sample in a study of blood T cell repertoires in COVID-19. The table came from immunoSEQ multiplex PCR; TCRdb's copy has only in-frame clones and leaves some out. The sample carries 260,000 or so clones, approximately 91% recorded once. Sequenced material: peripheral blood. These receptor sequences come from a human donor in a cohort sampled during active COVID-19.

The chain couples TRBV27 to TRBJ1-5; D is undetermined. The CDR3 sequence is 10 residues long. Looked up from germline, CDR1 is MNHEY and CDR2 is SMNVEV (reference sequence). V was pared by 5 bases and J by 9 bases, with 5 bases between. The CDR3 DNA is TGTGCCAGCAGTGTGAGGCCCCAGCATTTT. Protein product: CASSVRPQHF.

The rearrangement uses TRBV7-3 and TRBJ2-1, with D perhaps matching TRBD2 (6 bases). This CDR3 comprises 15 residues. Germline-derived CDR1 and CDR2 are SGHTA and FQGTGA. Trimming stripped 5 bases from V and 9 bases from J, with 20 bases between. In DNA form, the CDR3 reads TGTGCCAGCAGCCCGAGCCCGACTAGTCTTTTTGAGCAGTTCTTC. Translation: CASSPSPTSLFEQFF.

This chain joins TRBV28 and TRBJ1-1; 8 bases are shared with TRBD1. The trim removed 3 bases at V and 5 bases at J, leaving 8 bases unmatched. The CDR3 runs to 15 residues. Germline V gene sequence: CDR1 MDHEN, CDR2 SYDVKM. The CDR3 is CASSFGDRGGTEAFF. CDR3 DNA: TGTGCCAGCAGTTTCGGCGACAGGGGAGGTACTGAAGCTTTCTTT.

This clone was found once. The rearrangement links TRBV5-1 to TRBJ1-3; no definite D call. V lost 4 bases and J 4 bases, leaving 12 bases between the germline ends. From germline, CDR1 is SGHRS and CDR2 YFSETQ. This CDR3 is 14 amino acids long. As DNA, the CDR3 is TGCGCCAGCAGCGGGTCCGGAGGGGGAAACACCATATATTTT. Its protein is CASSGSGGGNTIYF.

V usage is TRBV6-6 and J usage is TRBJ2-7, with 7 bases lining up with TRBD1. This CDR3 spans 14 amino acids. Losses at the gene ends were 4 bases for V and 0 bases for J; bases not matched to a gene: 3. Germline lookup yields CDR1 MNHNY and CDR2 SVGAGI (reference sequence). CDR3 sequence reads: CASSFYRGSYEQYF. The CDR3 DNA is TGTGCCAGCAGTTTCTACAGGGGCTCCTACGAGCAGTACTTC.

The count of this clone is one. The chain is built from TRBV4-3 and TRBJ2-7, with 7 bases aligning to TRBD2. The germline gives CDR1 LGHNA, CDR2 YSLEER. With V trimmed by 4 bases and J by 1 base, 10 bases remained unmatched. The CDR3 has 16 amino acids. The CDR3 sequence: CASSLYYGLDSYEQYF. DNA of the CDR3: TGCGCCAGCAGCCTGTATTATGGACTAGATTCCTACGAGCAGTACTTC.

The chain employs TRBV28 and TRBJ2-7; D possibly corresponds to TRBD1 (5 bases). The length of the CDR3 is 15 residues. Germline-derived CDR1 and CDR2 are MDHEN and SYDVKM. The V and J ends lost 2 bases and 4 bases respectively, with 15 bases between them. CDR3 region: CASSLGASHHYEQYF. In DNA, the CDR3 is TGTGCCAGCAGTTTAGGGGCCAGCCACCATTACGAGCAGTACTTC.

The genes are TRBV4-3 and TRBJ2-1; 8 positions match TRBD1. CDR1 is LGHNA, CDR2 YSLEER, per germline. The CDR3 length is 15 residues. Trimming at V came to 3 bases and at J to 7 bases, leaving 8 bases not matched to a gene. CDR3 sequence: CASSHRTGRGNEQFF. CDR3 in DNA: TGCGCCAGCAGCCACAGGACAGGGCGAGGGAATGAGCAGTTCTTC.

The chain combines TRBV11-2 with TRBJ1-4; TRBD1 agrees at 7 bases. Trimming cost V 7 bases and J 8 bases; bases outside gene matches: 10. The CDR3 runs to 14 residues. CDR1 is SGHAT and CDR2 is FQNNGV in the germline V gene. The CDR3 sequence is CASIRTGVGEKLFF. CDR3 nucleotides: TGTGCCAGCATAAGGACAGGCGTAGGGGAAAAACTGTTTTTT.

The genes are TRBV4-3 and TRBJ2-1; D gene ambiguous. CDR3 size: 16 residues. CDR1 is LGHNA, CDR2 YSLEER, per germline. Trimming removed 0 bases at V and 5 bases at J, with 14 bases between. In nucleotides, the CDR3 is TGCGCCAGCAGCCAAGATCCGGGTGACTGGAACAATGAGCAGTTCTTC. This codes for CASSQDPGDWNNEQFF.

The CDR3 here is CASSEDRDQIYGYTF. DNA of the CDR3: TGTGCCAGCAGTGAAGACAGGGACCAAATCTATGGCTACACCTTC. The chain recombines TRBV6-1 with TRBJ1-2; D may be TRBD1 (6 bases). V lost 1 base and J 4 bases, leaving 13 bases between the germline ends. Germline V gives CDR1 MNHNS, CDR2 SASEGT. CDR3 length: 15 amino acids.

This rearrangement joins TRBV6-5 to TRBJ2-6; tentative D call: TRBD1 (6 bases). CDR3 length: 15 amino acids. The germline V and J ends were trimmed by 4 bases and 0 bases, with 7 bases remaining between them. Germline CDR1 MNHEY, CDR2 SVGAGI. DNA of the CDR3: TGTGCCAGCAGTTGGGACAACTCTGGGGCCAACGTCCTGACTTTC. As protein: CASSWDNSGANVLTF.

The chain employs TRBV2 and TRBJ2-7; TRBD2 matches 13 bases. The germline CDR1 and CDR2 sequences are SNHLY and FYNNEI. V trimming: 0 bases; J trimming: 5 bases; junction bases outside the gene matches: 1. This CDR3 spans 15 amino acids. This CDR3 reads CASSEAGLAGDEQYF. Written as DNA, the CDR3 is TGTGCCAGCAGTGAAGCTGGACTAGCGGGGGACGAGCAGTACTTC.

This chain joins TRBV20-1 and TRBJ1-2; D not certain. Trimming cost V 3 bases and J 2 bases, with 10 bases left between them. Germline CDR1 is DFQATT and CDR2 is SNEGSKA (reference sequence). This CDR3 spans 13 amino acids. The CDR3 DNA is TGCAGTGCTAGTCAGCAGGCGAACTATGGCTACACCTTC. The encoded protein is CSASQQANYGYTF.

This chain joins TRBV5-1 and TRBJ2-1; TRBD2 aligns across 8 bases. Germline CDR1 SGHRS, CDR2 YFSETQ. The CDR3 covers 15 residues. Trimming cost V 2 bases and J 4 bases; bases outside gene matches: 5. The CDR3 sequence is CASSLAGEVYNEQFF. As DNA, the CDR3 is TGCGCCAGCAGCTTAGCGGGAGAGGTATACAATGAGCAGTTCTTC.

CDR3: CASSHLPDSLWANVLTF. The DNA of the CDR3 is TGCGCCAGCAGCCATCTGCCCGACAGCCTTTGGGCCAACGTCCTGACTTTC. The chain has TRBV4-3 and TRBJ2-6, with D possibly matching TRBD1 (5 bases). Deletions cut 3 bases from V and 5 bases from J, with 17 bases between. The CDR3 has 17 residues. Germline CDR1 and CDR2: LGHNA and YSLEER.

This sequence joins TRBV7-9 and TRBJ2-2; unclear D gene. Germline V gene lookup returns CDR1 SEHNR and CDR2 FQNEAQ (reference sequence). Trimming shortened V by 1 base and J by 3 bases, and 6 bases separated the two germline ends. The CDR3 spans 14 residues. The DNA for the CDR3 is TGTGCCAGCAGCTTAGGTGTCGACACCGGGGAGCTGTTTTTT. This sequence encodes CASSLGVDTGELFF.

This chain connects TRBV4-3 to TRBJ1-2; 8 bases line up with TRBD1. J lost 14 bases, V lost 0 bases, and 11 bases had no gene match. From germline, CDR1 is LGHNA and CDR2 YSLEER. The CDR3 covers 14 residues. In DNA form, the CDR3 reads TGCGCCAGCAGCCAAGATCCGAGTACAGGGGGTCAGACCTTC. Protein product: CASSQDPSTGGQTF.

This chain uses TRBV6-5 with TRBJ2-7, with a weak D call TRBD1 (5 bases). Germline V gene sequence: CDR1 MNHEY, CDR2 SVGAGI. The CDR3 runs 15 residues. The V gene lost 0 bases and the J gene lost 2 bases, with 11 bases spanning the gap. The CDR3: CASSYSSQGAYEQYF. The DNA for the CDR3 is TGTGCCAGCAGTTACTCGTCCCAGGGCGCCTACGAGCAGTACTTC.

The chain couples TRBV11-3 to TRBJ1-1; D possibly corresponds to TRBD1 (6 bases). The germline V and J ends were trimmed by 0 bases and 2 bases, with 13 bases remaining between them. This CDR3 region has 16 residues. Germline V CDR1 and CDR2: SGHNT, YENEEA. CDR3 sequence (DNA): TGTGCCAGCAGCTTAGAGGGGGCGGTTTGTAACACTGAAGCTTTCTTT. Residues: CASSLEGAVCNTEAFF.